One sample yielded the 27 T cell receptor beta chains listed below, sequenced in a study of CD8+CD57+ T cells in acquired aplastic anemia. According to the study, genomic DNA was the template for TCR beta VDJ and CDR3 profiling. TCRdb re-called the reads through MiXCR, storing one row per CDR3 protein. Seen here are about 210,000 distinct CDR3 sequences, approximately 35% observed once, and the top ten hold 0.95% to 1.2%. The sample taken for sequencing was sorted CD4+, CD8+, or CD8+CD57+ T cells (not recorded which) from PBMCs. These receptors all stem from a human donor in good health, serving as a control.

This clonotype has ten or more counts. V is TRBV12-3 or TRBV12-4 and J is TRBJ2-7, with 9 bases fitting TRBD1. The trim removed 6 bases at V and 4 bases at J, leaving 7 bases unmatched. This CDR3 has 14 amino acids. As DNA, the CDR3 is TGTGCCAGCAGGAAGACAGGGGGGCTTTACGAGCAGTACTTC. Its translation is CASRKTGGLYEQYF.

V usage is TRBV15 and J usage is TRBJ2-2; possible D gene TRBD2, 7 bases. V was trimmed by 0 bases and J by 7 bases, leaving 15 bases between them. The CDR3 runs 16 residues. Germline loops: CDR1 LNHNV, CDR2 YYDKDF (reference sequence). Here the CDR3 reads CATSRDWGGGIGELFF. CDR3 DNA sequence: TGTGCCACCAGCAGAGATTGGGGAGGGGGTATCGGGGAGCTGTTTTTT.

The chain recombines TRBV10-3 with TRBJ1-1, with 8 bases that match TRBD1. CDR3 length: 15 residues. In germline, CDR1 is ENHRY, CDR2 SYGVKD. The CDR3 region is CVSSSKGQGRTEAFF. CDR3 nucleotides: TGTGTCAGCAGTTCCAAAGGACAGGGAAGAACTGAAGCTTTCTTT.

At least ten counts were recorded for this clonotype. Here the CDR3 reads CASSLVAGTVSTYEQYF. As DNA, the CDR3 is TGCGCCAGCAGCTTGGTTGCCGGGACAGTCTCAACCTACGAGCAGTACTTC. The chain joins TRBV5-1 to TRBJ2-7; TRBD1 matches 7 bases. J lost 2 bases, V lost 0 bases, and 11 bases had no gene match. Germline-derived CDR1 and CDR2 are SGHRS and YFSETQ. The CDR3 has 17 amino acids.

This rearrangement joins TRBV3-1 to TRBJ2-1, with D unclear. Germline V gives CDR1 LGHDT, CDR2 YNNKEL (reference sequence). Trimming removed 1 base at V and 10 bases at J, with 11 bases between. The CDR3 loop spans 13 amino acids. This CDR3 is CASSQVIVGEQFF. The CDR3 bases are TGTGCCAGCAGCCAAGTTATAGTCGGCGAGCAGTTCTTC.

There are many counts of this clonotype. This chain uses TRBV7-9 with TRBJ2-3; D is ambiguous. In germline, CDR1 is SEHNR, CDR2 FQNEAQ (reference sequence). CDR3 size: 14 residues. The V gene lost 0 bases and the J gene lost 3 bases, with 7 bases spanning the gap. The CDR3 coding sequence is TGTGCCAGCAGCTTAGCGGTTACTACAGATACGCAGTATTTT. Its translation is CASSLAVTTDTQYF. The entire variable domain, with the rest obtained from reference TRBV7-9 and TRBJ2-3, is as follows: DTGVSQNPRHKITKRGQNVTFRCDPISEHNRLYWYRQTLGQGPEFLTYFQNEAQLEKSRLLSDRFSAERPKGSFSTLEIQRTEQGDSAMYLCASSLAVTTDTQYFGPGTRLTVL.

The CDR3 loop is CASSVGQGSNQPQHF. In DNA form, the CDR3 reads TGTGCCAGCAGCGTAGGACAGGGTAGCAATCAGCCCCAGCATTTT. The chain links TRBV9 to TRBJ1-5; 7 nucleotides align to TRBD1. The ends lost 0 bases at V and 0 bases at J; junction bases unmatched: 0. The CDR3 has 15 amino acids. CDR1 and CDR2 from the germline V gene are SGDLS and YYNGEE.

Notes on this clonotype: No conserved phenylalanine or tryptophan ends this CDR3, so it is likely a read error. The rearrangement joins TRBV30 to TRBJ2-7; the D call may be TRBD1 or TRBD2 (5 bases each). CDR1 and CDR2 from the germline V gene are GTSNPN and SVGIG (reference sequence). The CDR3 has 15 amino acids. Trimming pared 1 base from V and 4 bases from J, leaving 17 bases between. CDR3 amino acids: CAWSGDGGFGYEQYS. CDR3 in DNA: TGTGCCTGGAGTGGGGACGGAGGATTTGGGTACGAGCAGTACTCC.

The CDR3 here is CASSEQGPGNTIYF. In DNA, the CDR3 is TGTGCCAGCAGTGAACAGGGACCAGGAAACACCATATATTTT. The V call is TRBV6-1, the J call TRBJ1-3; tentatively, D is TRBD1 (5 bases). CDR1 is MNHNS and CDR2 is SASEGT in the germline V gene. V was clipped by 2 bases and J by 4 bases, with 9 bases between them. This CDR3 spans 14 amino acids.

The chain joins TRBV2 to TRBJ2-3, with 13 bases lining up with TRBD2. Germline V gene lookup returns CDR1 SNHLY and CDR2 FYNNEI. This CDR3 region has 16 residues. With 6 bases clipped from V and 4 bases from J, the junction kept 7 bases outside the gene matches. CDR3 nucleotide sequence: TGTGCCAGCAGGCCTACTAGCGGGGGGGCTGCAGATACGCAGTATTTT. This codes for CASRPTSGGAADTQYF.

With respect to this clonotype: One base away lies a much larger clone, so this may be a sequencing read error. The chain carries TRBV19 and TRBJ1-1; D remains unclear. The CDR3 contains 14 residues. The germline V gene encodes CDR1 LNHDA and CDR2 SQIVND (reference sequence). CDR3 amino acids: CAGSIDLLNTEAFF. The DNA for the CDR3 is TGTGCCGGTAGTATAGATCTTCTTAACACTGAAGCTTTCTTT.

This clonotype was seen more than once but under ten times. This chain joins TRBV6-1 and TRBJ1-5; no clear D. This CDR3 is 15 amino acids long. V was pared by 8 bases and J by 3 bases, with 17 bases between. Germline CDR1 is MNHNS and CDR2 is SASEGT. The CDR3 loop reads CASRQFGVDNQPQHF. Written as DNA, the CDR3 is TGTGCCAGCCGTCAATTCGGGGTTGACAATCAGCCCCAGCATTTT.

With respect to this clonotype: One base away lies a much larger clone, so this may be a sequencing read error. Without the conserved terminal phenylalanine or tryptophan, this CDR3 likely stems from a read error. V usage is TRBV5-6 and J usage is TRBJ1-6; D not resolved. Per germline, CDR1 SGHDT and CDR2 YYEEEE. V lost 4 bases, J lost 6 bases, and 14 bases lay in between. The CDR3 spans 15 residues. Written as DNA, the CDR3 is TGTGCCAGCAGCCCTACACCCTACCCTAATTCACCCCTCCACCTT. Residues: CASSPTPYPNSPLHL.

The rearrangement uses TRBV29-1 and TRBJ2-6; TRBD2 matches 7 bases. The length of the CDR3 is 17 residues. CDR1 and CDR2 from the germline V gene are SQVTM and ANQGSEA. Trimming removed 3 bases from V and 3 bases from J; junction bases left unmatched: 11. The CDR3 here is CSVDRGDSGYGANVLTF. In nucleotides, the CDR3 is TGCAGCGTTGACCGAGGGGATAGCGGGTATGGGGCCAACGTCCTGACTTTC.

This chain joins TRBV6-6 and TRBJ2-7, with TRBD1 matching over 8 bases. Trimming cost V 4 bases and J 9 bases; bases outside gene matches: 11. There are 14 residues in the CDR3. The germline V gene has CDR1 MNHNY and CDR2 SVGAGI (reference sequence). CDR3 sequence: CASSSPGQAAVQYF. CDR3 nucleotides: TGTGCCAGCAGTTCACCGGGACAGGCGGCAGTGCAGTACTTC.

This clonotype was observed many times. CDR3 region: CASNRDRVNDQPQHF. CDR3 coding DNA: TGTGCCAGCAACCGTGACAGGGTGAATGATCAGCCCCAGCATTTT. V usage is TRBV2 and J usage is TRBJ1-5; 7 bases map to TRBD1. Germline V gene lookup returns CDR1 SNHLY and CDR2 FYNNEI. V lost 7 bases and J lost 5; bases outside the gene matches: 11. This CDR3 contains 15 residues.

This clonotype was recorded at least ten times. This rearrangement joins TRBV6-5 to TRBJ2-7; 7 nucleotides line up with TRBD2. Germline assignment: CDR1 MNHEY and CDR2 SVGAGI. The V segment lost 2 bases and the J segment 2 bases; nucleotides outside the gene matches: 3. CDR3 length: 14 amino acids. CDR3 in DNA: TGTGCCAGCAGTTACAGGGGAGGGCCCTACGAGCAGTACTTC. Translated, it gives CASSYRGGPYEQYF.

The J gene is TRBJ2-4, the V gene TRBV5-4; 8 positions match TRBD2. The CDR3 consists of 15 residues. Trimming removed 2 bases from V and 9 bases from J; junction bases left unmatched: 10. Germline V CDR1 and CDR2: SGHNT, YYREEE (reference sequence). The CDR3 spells CASSFQRELGSIQYF. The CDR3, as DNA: TGTGCCAGCAGCTTTCAGCGGGAGCTTGGAAGCATTCAGTACTTC. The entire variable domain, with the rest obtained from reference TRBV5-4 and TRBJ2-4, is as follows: ETGVTQSPTHLIKTRGQQVTLRCSSQSGHNTVSWYQQALGQGPQFIFQYYREEENGRGNFPPRFSGLQFPNYSSELNVNALELDDSALYLCASSFQRELGSIQYFGAGTRLSVL.

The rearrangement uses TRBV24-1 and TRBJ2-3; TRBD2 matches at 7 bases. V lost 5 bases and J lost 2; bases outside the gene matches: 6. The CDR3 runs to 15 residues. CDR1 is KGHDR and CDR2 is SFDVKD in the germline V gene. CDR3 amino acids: CATSGLAENTDTQYF. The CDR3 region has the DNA TGTGCCACCAGTGGCCTAGCGGAAAACACAGATACGCAGTATTTT.

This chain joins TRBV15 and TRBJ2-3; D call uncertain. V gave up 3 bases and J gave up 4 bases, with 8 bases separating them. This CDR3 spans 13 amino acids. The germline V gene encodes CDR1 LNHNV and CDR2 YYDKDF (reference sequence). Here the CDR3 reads CATSRDQADTQYF. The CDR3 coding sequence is TGTGCCACCAGCAGGGACCAGGCAGATACGCAGTATTTT.

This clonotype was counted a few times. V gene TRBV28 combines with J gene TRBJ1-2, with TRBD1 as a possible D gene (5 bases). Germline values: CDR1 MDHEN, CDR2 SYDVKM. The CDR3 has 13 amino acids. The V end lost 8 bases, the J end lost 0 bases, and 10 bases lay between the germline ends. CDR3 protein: CASRDGANYGYTF. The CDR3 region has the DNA TGTGCCAGCCGGGACGGGGCTAACTATGGCTACACCTTC.

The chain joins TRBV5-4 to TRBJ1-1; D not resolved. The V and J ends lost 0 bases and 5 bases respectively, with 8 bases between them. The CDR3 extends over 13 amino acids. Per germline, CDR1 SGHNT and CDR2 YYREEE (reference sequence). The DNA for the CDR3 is TGTGCCAGCAGCTTGGACTGGGGAACTGAAGCTTTCTTT. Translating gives CASSLDWGTEAFF. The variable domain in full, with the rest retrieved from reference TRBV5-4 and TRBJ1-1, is ETGVTQSPTHLIKTRGQQVTLRCSSQSGHNTVSWYQQALGQGPQFIFQYYREEENGRGNFPPRFSGLQFPNYSSELNVNALELDDSALYLCASSLDWGTEAFFGQGTRLTVV.

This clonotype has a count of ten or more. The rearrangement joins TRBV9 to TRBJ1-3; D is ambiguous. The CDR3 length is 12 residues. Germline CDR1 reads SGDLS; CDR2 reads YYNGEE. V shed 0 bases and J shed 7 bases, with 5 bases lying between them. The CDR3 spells CASSVEGNTIYF. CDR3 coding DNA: TGTGCCAGCAGCGTAGAAGGGAACACCATATATTTT. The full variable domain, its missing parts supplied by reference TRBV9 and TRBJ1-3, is DSGVTQTPKHLITATGQRVTLRCSPRSGDLSVYWYQQSLDQGLQFLIQYYNGEERAKGNILERFSAQQFPDLHSELNLSSLELGDSALYFCASSVEGNTIYFGEGSWLTVV.

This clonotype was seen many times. CDR3: CASSLEVAYEQYF. The CDR3 nucleotides read TGTGCCAGCAGCTTAGAAGTTGCGTACGAGCAGTACTTC. V and J are TRBV7-9 and TRBJ2-7; D ambiguous. Germline CDR1 reads SEHNR; CDR2 reads FQNEAQ (reference sequence). V shed 1 base and J shed 4 bases, with 8 bases lying between them. The CDR3 contains 13 residues. The full variable domain, its missing parts supplied by reference TRBV7-9 and TRBJ2-7, is DTGVSQNPRHKITKRGQNVTFRCDPISEHNRLYWYRQTLGQGPEFLTYFQNEAQLEKSRLLSDRFSAERPKGSFSTLEIQRTEQGDSAMYLCASSLEVAYEQYFGPGTRLTVT.

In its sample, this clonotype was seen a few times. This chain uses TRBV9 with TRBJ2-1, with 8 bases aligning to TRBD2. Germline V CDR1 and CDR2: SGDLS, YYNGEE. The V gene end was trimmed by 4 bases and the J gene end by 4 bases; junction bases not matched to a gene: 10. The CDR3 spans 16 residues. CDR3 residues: CASSRGGGNLYNEQFF. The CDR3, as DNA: TGTGCCAGCAGCCGGGGCGGGGGGAACCTGTACAATGAGCAGTTCTTC.

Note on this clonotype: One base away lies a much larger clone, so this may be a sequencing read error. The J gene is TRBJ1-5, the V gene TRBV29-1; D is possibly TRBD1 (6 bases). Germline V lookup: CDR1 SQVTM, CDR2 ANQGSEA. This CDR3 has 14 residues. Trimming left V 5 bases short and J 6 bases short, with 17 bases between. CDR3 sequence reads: CSVSWDMVGQPQHF. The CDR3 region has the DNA TGCAGCGTTTCCTGGGACATGGTCGGTCAGCCCCAGCATTTT.

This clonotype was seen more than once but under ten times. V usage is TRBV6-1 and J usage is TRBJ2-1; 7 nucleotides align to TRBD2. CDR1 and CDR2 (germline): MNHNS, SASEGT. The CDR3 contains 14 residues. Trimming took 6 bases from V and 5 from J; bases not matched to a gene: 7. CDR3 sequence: CASRRGTLNNEQFF. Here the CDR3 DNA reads TGTGCCAGCAGGCGGGGGACTCTTAACAATGAGCAGTTCTTC.